This entry features one T cell receptor beta chain sequence. Its cognate antigen is unknown. Data came from immunoSEQ multiplex PCR; TCRdb stores just in-frame clones and leaves some out. Among approximately 73,000 clones listed, over 80% were seen once. This entry comes from a study of T cell responses to AZD1222 COVID-19 vaccine. About the study: The analysis combined second doses at about 4 or about 12 weeks.

Trimming cost V 3 bases and J 9 bases, with 7 bases left between them. Germline V gene lookup returns CDR1 SGDLS and CDR2 YYNGEE. This CDR3 region has 12 residues. Findings and limits, study-wide: Of the AZD1222 recipients, only five to seven were seropositive at baseline.

This clonotype was obtained from an adult in good health. The material sequenced was peripheral blood, taken on day 0 of AZD1222 vaccination. The genes are TRBV9 and TRBJ1-6; TRBD1 is a possible D gene (6 bases). The CDR3 DNA is TGTGCCAGCAGCGCACAGGGTTCACCCCTCCACTTT. Protein sequence: CASSAQGSPLHF.